This entry lists 5 T cell receptor beta chains sequenced from one sample in a study of T-cell memory formation after mild COVID-19. TCRdb recomputed calls from the 5' RACE reads with MiXCR, one row per CDR3 protein. The sample has about 540,000 distinct CDR3 sequences, about 20% seen once. The sequencing input was PBMCs or a T cell subset sorted from them (not recorded which). These receptors all come from an adult woman who had mild COVID-19 (a few samples of this study predate the infection). Cell type and time point are not known.

This chain joins TRBV29-1 and TRBJ2-5, with D tentatively TRBD1 (7 bases). Germline V CDR1 and CDR2: SQVTM, ANQGSEA. The length of the CDR3 is 13 residues. V lost 6 bases and J 4 bases, leaving 15 bases between the germline ends. This CDR3 reads CSVDRQGGETQYF. As DNA, the CDR3 is TGCAGCGTGGATCGACAGGGAGGAGAGACCCAGTACTTC.

This clonotype was found a few times. The chain is built from TRBV7-3 and TRBJ2-3, with TRBD2 as a possible D gene (6 bases). Trimming removed 5 bases at V and 9 bases at J, with 15 bases between. Per germline, CDR1 SGHTA and CDR2 FQGTGA. The CDR3 is 13 amino acids. The chain's CDR3 is CASSASGTLTQYF. CDR3 nucleotides: TGTGCCAGCAGCGCCTCCGGGACTCTGACGCAGTATTTT.

The V and J genes are TRBV3-1 and TRBJ1-5; maybe TRBD1 (5 bases). This CDR3 has 13 residues. Trimming took 5 bases from V and 4 from J, leaving 9 bases between them. CDR1 LGHDT and CDR2 YNNKEL come from the germline V gene (reference sequence). The CDR3 spells CASSRGANQPQHF. The CDR3 DNA reads as TGTGCCAGCAGCAGAGGGGCTAATCAGCCCCAGCATTTT.

There are a few counts of this clonotype. The chain recombines TRBV7-8 with TRBJ2-2; 8 bases line up with TRBD2. Germline V CDR1 and CDR2: SGHVS, FQNEAQ. The junction had 15 bases not matched to a gene; V was cut back by 1 base and J by 5 bases. The CDR3 totals 19 residues. For the CDR3, the DNA is TGTGCCAGCAGCTTAGATCCCGGTTGGGCGGGAGGCAGAACCGGGGAGCTGTTTTTT. This codes for CASSLDPGWAGGRTGELFF.

This clonotype was picked up a small number of times. J is TRBJ2-2 and V is TRBV9, with D perhaps TRBD2 (5 bases). CDR3 length equals 17 residues. Germline V CDR1 and CDR2: SGDLS, YYNGEE. V lost 4 bases to trimming and J lost 6 bases, with 22 bases between them. The CDR3 nucleotides are TGTGCCAGCAGCCCTCCCGAAACCTATACTAGGGCCGGGGAGCTGTTTTTT. Its protein product is CASSPPETYTRAGELFF.